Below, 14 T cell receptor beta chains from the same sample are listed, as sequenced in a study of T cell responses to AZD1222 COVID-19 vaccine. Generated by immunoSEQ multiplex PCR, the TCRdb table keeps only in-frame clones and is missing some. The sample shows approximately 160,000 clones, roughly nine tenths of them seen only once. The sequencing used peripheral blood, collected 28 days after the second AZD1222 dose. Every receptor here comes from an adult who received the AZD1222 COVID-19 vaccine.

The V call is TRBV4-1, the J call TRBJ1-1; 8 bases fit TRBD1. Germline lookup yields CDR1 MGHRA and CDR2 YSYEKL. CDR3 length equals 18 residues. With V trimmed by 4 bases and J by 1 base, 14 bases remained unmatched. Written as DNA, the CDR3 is TGCGCCAGCAGCCTTCGGGGATTCACCGGGACAGGGAACACTGAAGCTTTCTTT. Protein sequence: CASSLRGFTGTGNTEAFF.

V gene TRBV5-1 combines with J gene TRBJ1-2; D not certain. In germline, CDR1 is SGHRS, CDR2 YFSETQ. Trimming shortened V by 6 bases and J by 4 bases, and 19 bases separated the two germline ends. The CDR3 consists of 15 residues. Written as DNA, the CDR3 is TGCGCCAGCACCCCGGGTCCTCACCGAGGCTATGGCTACACCTTC. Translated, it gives CASTPGPHRGYGYTF.

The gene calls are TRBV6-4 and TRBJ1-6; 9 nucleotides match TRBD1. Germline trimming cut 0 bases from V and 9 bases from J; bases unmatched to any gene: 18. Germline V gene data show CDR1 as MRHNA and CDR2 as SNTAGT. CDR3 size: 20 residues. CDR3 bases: TGTGCCAGCAGTGACTCGCCTCCGGGACAGGGTAAAGGGGGGTGTTCACCCCTCCACTTT. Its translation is CASSDSPPGQGKGGCSPLHF.

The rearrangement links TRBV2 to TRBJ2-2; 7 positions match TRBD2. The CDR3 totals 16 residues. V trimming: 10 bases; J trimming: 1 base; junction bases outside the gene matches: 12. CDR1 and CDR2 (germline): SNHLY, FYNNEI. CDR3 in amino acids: CAIRGEIAQNTGELFF. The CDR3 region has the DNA TGTGCCATTCGGGGGGAGATTGCTCAGAACACCGGGGAGCTGTTTTTT.

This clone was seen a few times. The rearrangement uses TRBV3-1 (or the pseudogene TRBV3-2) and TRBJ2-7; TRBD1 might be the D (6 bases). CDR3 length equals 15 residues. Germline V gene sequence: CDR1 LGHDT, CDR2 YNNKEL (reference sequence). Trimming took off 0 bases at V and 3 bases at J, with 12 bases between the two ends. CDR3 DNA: TGTGCCAGCAGCCAAGACGGGACACCGTTCTACGAGCAGTACTTC. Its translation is CASSQDGTPFYEQYF.

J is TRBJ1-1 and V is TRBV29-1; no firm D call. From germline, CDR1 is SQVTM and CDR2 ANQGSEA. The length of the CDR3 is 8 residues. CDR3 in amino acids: CNRIEAFF. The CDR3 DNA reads TGCAACCGAATTGAAGCTTTCTTT.

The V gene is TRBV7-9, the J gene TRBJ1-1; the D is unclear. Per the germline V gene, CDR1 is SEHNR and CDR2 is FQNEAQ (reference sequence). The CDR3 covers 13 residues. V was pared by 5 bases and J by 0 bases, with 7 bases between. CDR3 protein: CASSRSMNTEAFF. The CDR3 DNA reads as TGTGCCAGCAGCCGCTCCATGAACACTGAAGCTTTCTTT.

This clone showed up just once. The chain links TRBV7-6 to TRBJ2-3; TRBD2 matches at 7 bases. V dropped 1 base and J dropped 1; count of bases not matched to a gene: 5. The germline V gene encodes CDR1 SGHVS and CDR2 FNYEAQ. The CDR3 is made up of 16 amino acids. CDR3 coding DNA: TGTGCCAGCAGCTTAGGGAGTCGGGGGGGCACAGATACGCAGTATTTT. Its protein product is CASSLGSRGGTDTQYF. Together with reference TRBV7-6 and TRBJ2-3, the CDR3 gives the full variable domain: GAGVSQSPRYKVTKRGQDVALRCDPISGHVSLYWYRQALGQGPEFLTYFNYEAQQDKSGLPNDRFSAERPEGSISTLTIQRTEQRDSAMYRCASSLGSRGGTDTQYFGPGTRLTVL.

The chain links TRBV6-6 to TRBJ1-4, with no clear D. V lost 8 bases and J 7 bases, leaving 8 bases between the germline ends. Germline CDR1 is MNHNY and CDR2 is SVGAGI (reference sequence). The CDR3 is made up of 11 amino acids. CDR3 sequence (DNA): TGTGCCAGCGGCGCCGGTGAAAAACTGTTTTTT. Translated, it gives CASGAGEKLFF.

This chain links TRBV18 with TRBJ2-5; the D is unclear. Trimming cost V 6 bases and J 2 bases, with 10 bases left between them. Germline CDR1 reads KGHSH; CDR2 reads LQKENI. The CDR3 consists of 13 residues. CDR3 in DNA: TGTGCCAGCTCCCTGTCCCTACAAGAGACCCAGTACTTC. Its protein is CASSLSLQETQYF.

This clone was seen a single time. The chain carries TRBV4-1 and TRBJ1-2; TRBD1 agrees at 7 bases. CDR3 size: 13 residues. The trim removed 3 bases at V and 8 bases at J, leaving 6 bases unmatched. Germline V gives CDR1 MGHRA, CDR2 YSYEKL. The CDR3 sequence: CASSHPDRVGYTF. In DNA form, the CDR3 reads TGCGCCAGCAGCCACCCCGACAGGGTCGGCTACACCTTC.

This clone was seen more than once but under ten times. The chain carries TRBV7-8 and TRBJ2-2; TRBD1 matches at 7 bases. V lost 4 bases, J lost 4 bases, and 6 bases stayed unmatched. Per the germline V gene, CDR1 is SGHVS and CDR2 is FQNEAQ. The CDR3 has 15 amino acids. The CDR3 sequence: CASSSRGQGTGELFF. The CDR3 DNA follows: TGTGCCAGCAGCTCTAGGGGGCAGGGCACCGGGGAGCTGTTTTTT.

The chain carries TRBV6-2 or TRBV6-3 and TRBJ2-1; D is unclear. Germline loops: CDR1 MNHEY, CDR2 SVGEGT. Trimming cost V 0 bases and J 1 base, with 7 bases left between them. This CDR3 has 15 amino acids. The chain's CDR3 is CASSYSRGSYNEQFF. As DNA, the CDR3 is TGTGCCAGCAGTTACTCGAGAGGATCCTACAATGAGCAGTTCTTC.

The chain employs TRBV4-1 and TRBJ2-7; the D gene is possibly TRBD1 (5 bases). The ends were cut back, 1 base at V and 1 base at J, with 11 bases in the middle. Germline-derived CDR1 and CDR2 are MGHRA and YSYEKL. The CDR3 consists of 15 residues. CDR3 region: CASSQGPQGSYEQYF. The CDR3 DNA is TGCGCCAGCAGCCAAGGTCCCCAGGGTTCCTACGAGCAGTACTTC.